Reported below is one T cell receptor (beta chain). The antigen remains undetermined. The CDR3 consists of 15 residues. CDR1 is SNHLY, CDR2 FYNNEI, per germline. Trimming pared 4 bases from V and 4 bases from J, leaving 13 bases between. Researchers ran the PCR with 60 Vbeta and 13 Jbeta primers. TCRdb's table, derived via immunoSEQ multiplex PCR, lists solely in-frame clones and lacks some. The clone table shows under 200,000 clones, with the ten largest holding 0.75% to 0.85%. The data belong to a study of cytomegalovirus exposure and HLA in healthy donors. Points from the study as a whole: Being productive about 87% or about 30% of the time was typical of most TCR beta V segments in an earlier analysis. Analysis was performed later, and it showed HLA-associated TCR beta chains to be more clonally expanded than equally common others.

The gene calls are TRBV2 and TRBJ2-2; D gene unclear. The sequence was obtained from a woman aged 18-29 years in good health and CMV-seropositive. Source material: PBMCs. The CDR3 spells CASSVRGSSTGELFF. The CDR3 coding sequence is TGTGCCAGCAGTGTCAGAGGCAGTTCCACCGGGGAGCTGTTTTTT.